This T cell receptor (beta chain) is from a study of shared clonotypes between healthy human individuals. Study as a whole: Three plates each covered CD4 naive and memory; CD8 naive two, CD8 memory one. General study points: Sampling was confined to blood; repertoires within tissues likely differ. Clonotype sharing among donors was expected to depend on sequencing depth.

TCRdb's copy holds only in-frame clones and misses some; the assay was immunoSEQ multiplex PCR. The sample lists under 850,000 clones; over 60% were seen once. A split of CD4+ cells into CD45RA+ naive and CD45RA-negative memory subsets was performed. Germline V lookup: CDR1 SGDLS, CDR2 YYNGEE. V lost 3 bases and J 5 bases, leaving 12 bases between the germline ends. The CDR3 runs 14 residues. On this clone itself: The antigen is unknown.

The chain carries TRBV9 and TRBJ2-1, with D perhaps TRBD1 or TRBD2 (6 bases each). The source of this sequence is a woman aged 25 to 39 in good health. Sequencing was performed on memory CD4+ T cells sorted from blood. Subset given: CD45RA-negative fraction. CDR3: CASSEGGQNNEQFF. The DNA of the CDR3 is TGTGCCAGCAGCGAGGGGGGACAAAACAATGAGCAGTTCTTC.